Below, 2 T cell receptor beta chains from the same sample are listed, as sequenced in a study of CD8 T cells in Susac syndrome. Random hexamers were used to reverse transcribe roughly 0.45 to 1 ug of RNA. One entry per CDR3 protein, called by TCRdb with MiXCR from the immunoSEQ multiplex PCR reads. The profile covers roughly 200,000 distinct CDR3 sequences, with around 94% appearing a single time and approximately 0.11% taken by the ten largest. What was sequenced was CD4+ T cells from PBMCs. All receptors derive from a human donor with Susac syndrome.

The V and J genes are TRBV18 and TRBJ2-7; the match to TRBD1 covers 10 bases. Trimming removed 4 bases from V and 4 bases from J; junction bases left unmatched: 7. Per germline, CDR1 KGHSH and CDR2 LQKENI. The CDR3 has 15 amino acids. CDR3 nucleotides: TGTGCCAGCTCACAGACAGGGGGCGTACAATACGAGCAGTACTTC. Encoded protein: CASSQTGGVQYEQYF. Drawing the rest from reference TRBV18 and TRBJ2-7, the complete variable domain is NAGVMQNPRHLVRRRGQEARLRCSPMKGHSHVYWYRQLPEEGLKFMVYLQKENIIDESGMPKERFSAEFPKEGPSILRIQQVVRGDSAAYFCASSQTGGVQYEQYFGPGTRLTVT.

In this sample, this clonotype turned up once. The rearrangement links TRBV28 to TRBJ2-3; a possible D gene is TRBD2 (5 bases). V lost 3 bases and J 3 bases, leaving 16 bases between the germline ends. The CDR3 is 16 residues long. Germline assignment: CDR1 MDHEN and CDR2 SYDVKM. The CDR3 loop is CASSFLERTGTDTQYF. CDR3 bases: TGTGCCAGCAGTTTCTTGGAGCGGACGGGGACAGATACGCAGTATTTT.